The 9 T cell receptor beta chains in this list originate from one sample, sequenced in a study of memory CD4+ T cells and cytomegalovirus serostatus. Single viable CD3+CD4+CD8-CD45RO+ cells were sorted as the memory CD4+ T cells. Profiled with immunoSEQ multiplex PCR; TCRdb holds only in-frame clones, not every one. Among roughly 50,000 clones, over 75% were seen once, and the ten largest hold 0.78%. Material: memory CD4+ T cells from blood. These receptors were collected from an adult in good health and CMV-seronegative.

The J gene is TRBJ2-5, the V gene TRBV15; 10 nucleotides align to TRBD1. Trimming at V came to 3 bases and at J to 2 bases, leaving 3 bases not matched to a gene. Germline V lookup: CDR1 LNHNV, CDR2 YYDKDF (reference sequence). The CDR3 extends over 15 amino acids. Written as DNA, the CDR3 is TGTGCCACCAGCAGGGACAGGGGGGGGCAAGAGACCCAGTACTTC. Translation: CATSRDRGGQETQYF.

This chain links TRBV5-4 with TRBJ2-5; 8 bases line up with TRBD1. The CDR3 consists of 15 residues. Germline trimming cut 1 base from V and 6 bases from J; bases unmatched to any gene: 8. CDR1 and CDR2 from the germline V gene are SGHNT and YYREEE (reference sequence). CDR3 bases: TGTGCCAGCAGCTTGTCGGCAGGGGGCGAAAAGACCCAGTACTTC. Its protein product is CASSLSAGGEKTQYF.

This clone was counted only a few times. The V and J genes are TRBV30 and TRBJ1-1; TRBD1 matches at 7 bases. The CDR3 loop spans 12 amino acids. V shed 8 bases, J shed 1 base, and the junction held 4 bases outside the gene matches. The V gene's germline CDR1 is GTSNPN and CDR2 SVGIG (reference sequence). DNA of the CDR3: TGTGCCGGGGGACAGACGAACACTGAAGCTTTCTTT. Translated: CAGGQTNTEAFF. Together with reference TRBV30 and TRBJ1-1, the CDR3 gives the full variable domain: SQTIHQWPATLVQPVGSPLSLECTVEGTSNPNLYWYRQAAGRGLQLLFYSVGIGQISSEVPQNLSASRPQDRQFILSSKKLLLSDSGFYLCAGGQTNTEAFFGQGTRLTVV.

The chain uses TRBV14 and TRBJ1-6, with 7 bases lining up with TRBD1. Per the germline V gene, CDR1 is SGHDN and CDR2 is FVKESK. The junction had 6 bases not matched to a gene; V was cut back by 3 bases and J by 7 bases. The CDR3 length is 15 residues. The CDR3 reads CASSQEQGWNSPLHF. CDR3 sequence (DNA): TGTGCCAGCAGCCAGGAACAGGGGTGGAATTCACCCCTCCACTTT.

This clone is medium-sized (0.01 to 0.1%) within its sample. This sequence joins TRBV4-1 and TRBJ1-4, with D unclear. V was cut by 3 bases and J by 6 bases, with 11 bases left in between. The CDR3 is 14 amino acids. Germline-derived CDR1 and CDR2 are MGHRA and YSYEKL. As DNA, the CDR3 is TGCGCCAGCAGCCACCTGCTTACGGATGAAAAACTGTTTTTT. It specifies CASSHLLTDEKLFF.

The rearrangement links TRBV5-8 to TRBJ1-2; 9 bases line up with TRBD1. This CDR3 region has 15 residues. Germline V gene data show CDR1 as SGHTS and CDR2 as YDEGEE. The J segment lost 2 bases and the V segment lost 4 bases, leaving 6 bases of the junction unmatched. CDR3 nucleotides: TGTGCCAGCAGCCGAACCGGGACAGGGAACTATGGCTACACCTTC. Protein product: CASSRTGTGNYGYTF.

The V gene is TRBV2, the J gene TRBJ2-7, with 9 nucleotides matching TRBD2. Trimming took 8 bases from V and 3 from J; bases not matched to a gene: 11. Germline CDR1 is SNHLY and CDR2 is FYNNEI. This CDR3 has 15 residues. Here the CDR3 reads CASLKEVAGVYEQYF. The DNA for the CDR3 is TGTGCCAGCCTGAAGGAGGTAGCGGGGGTCTACGAGCAGTACTTC.

The V and J genes are TRBV5-1 and TRBJ1-2; D may be TRBD1 (5 bases). Germline V gives CDR1 SGHRS, CDR2 YFSETQ. The CDR3 loop spans 14 amino acids. V was trimmed by 5 bases and J by 0 bases, leaving 11 bases between them. CDR3 protein: CASSIGGTNYGYTF. The CDR3 DNA reads as TGCGCCAGCAGTATCGGGGGGACTAACTATGGCTACACCTTC.

This clone was seen once. The chain links TRBV5-5 to TRBJ1-4, with D possibly being TRBD1 (6 bases). CDR3 length equals 14 residues. The germline gives CDR1 SGHKS, CDR2 YYEKEE (reference sequence). V lost 3 bases to trimming and J lost 12 bases, with 18 bases between them. CDR3 protein: CASSSDRIRPELFF. CDR3 in DNA: TGTGCCAGCAGCTCTGACAGGATCCGGCCGGAACTGTTTTTT. Full variable domain (outside the CDR3, taken from reference TRBV5-5 and TRBJ1-4): DAGVTQSPTHLIKTRGQQVTLRCSPISGHKSVSWYQQVLGQGPQFIFQYYEKEERGRGNFPDRFSARQFPNYSSELNVNALLLGDSALYLCASSSDRIRPELFFGSGTQLSVL.